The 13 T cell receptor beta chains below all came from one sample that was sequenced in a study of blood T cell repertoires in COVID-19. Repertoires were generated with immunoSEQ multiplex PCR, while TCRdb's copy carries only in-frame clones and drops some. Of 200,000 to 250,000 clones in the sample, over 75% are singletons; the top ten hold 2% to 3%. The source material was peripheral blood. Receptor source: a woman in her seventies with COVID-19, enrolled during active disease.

In DNA, the CDR3 is TGCGCCAGCAGCTTGGATCGAAGTGGACTAGCGGGAGATTTTTCCTACAATGAGCAGTTCTTC. Translated, it gives CASSLDRSGLAGDFSYNEQFF. The rearrangement joins TRBV5-1 to TRBJ2-1, with 13 bases fitting TRBD2. CDR1 is SGHRS, CDR2 YFSETQ, per germline. The ends lost 0 bases at V and 1 base at J; junction bases unmatched: 13. The CDR3 has 21 residues.

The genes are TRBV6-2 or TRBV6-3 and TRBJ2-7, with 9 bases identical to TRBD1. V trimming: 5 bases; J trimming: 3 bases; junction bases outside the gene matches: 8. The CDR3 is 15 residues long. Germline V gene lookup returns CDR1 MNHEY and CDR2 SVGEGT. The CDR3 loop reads CASSRSGTGSYEQYF. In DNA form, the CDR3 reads TGTGCCAGCAGTCGATCCGGGACAGGGAGCTACGAGCAGTACTTC.

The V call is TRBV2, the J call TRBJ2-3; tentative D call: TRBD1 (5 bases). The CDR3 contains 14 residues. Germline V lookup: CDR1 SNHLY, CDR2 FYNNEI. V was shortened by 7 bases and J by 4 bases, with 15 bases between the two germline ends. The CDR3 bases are TGTGCCAGCAAACAGGAGAGAGGCCCAGATACGCAGTATTTT. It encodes CASKQERGPDTQYF.

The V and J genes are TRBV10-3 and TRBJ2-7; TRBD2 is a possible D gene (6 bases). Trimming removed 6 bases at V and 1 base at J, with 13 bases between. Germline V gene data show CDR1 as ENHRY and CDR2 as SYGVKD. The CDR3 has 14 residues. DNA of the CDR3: TGTGCCATCAGCCCTGGGACTGGGTCCTACGAGCAGTACTTC. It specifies CAISPGTGSYEQYF.

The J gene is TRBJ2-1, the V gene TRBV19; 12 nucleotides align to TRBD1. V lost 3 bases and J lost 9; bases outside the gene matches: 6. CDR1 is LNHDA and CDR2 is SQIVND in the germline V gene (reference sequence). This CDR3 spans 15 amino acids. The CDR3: CASSIRDRGRGEQFF. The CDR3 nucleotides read TGTGCCAGTAGTATCCGGGACAGGGGGCGAGGTGAGCAGTTCTTC.

The chain's CDR3 is CASSQRGGAGVDSPLHF. DNA of the CDR3: TGTGCCAGCAGCCAACGGGGGGGGGCAGGGGTCGATTCACCCCTCCACTTT. This chain connects TRBV4-2 to TRBJ1-6; perhaps TRBD1 as D (6 bases). CDR1 is LGHNA, CDR2 YNFKEQ, per germline. V lost 2 bases to trimming and J lost 8 bases, with 19 bases between them. The CDR3 covers 17 residues.

CDR3 loop: CASSFTGGADTQYF. Here the CDR3 DNA reads TGTGCCAGCAGCTTTACAGGGGGCGCAGATACGCAGTATTTT. The genes are TRBV7-2 and TRBJ2-3, with 9 bases matching TRBD1. This CDR3 spans 14 amino acids. V was pared by 3 bases and J by 4 bases, with 2 bases of the junction left unmatched. Germline values: CDR1 SGHTA, CDR2 FQGNSA.

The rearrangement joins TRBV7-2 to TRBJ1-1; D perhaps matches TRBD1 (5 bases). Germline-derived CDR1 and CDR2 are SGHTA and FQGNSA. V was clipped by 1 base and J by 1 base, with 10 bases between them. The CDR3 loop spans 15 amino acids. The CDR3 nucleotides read TGTGCCAGCAGCTTAGTTCGGGGGAAGAACACTGAAGCTTTCTTT. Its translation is CASSLVRGKNTEAFF.

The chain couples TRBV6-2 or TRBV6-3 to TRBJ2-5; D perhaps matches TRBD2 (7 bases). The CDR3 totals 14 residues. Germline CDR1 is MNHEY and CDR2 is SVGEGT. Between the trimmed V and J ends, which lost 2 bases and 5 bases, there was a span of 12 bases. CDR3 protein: CASSYGGAGETQYF. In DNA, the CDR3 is TGTGCCAGCAGTTACGGGGGGGCAGGGGAGACCCAGTACTTC.

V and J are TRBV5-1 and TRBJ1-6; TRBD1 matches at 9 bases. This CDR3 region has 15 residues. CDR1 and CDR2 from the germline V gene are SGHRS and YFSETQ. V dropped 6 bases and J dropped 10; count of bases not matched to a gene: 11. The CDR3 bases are TGCGCCAGCACCCCACAGGGGGCAAAAGGATCACCCCTCCACTTT. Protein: CASTPQGAKGSPLHF.

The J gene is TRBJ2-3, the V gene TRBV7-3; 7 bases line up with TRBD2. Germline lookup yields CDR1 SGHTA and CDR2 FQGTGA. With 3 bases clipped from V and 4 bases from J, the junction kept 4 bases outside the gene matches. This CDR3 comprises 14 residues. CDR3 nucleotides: TGTGCCAGCAGCTTGGGGGGGAGAGCAGATACGCAGTATTTT. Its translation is CASSLGGRADTQYF.

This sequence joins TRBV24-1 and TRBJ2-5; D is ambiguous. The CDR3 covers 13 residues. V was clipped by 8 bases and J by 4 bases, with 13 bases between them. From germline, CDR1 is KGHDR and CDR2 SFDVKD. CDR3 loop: CATMGRVLETQYF. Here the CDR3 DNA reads TGTGCCACCATGGGCAGAGTGCTAGAGACCCAGTACTTC.

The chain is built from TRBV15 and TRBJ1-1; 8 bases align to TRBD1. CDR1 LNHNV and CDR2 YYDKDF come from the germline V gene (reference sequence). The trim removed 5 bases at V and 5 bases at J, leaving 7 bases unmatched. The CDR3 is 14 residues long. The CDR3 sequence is CATSRRTGRTEAFF. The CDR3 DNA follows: TGTGCCACCAGCCGCCGGACAGGGAGGACTGAAGCTTTCTTT.